This is a list of T cell receptor beta chains from one sample in a study of vaccination and CD4 T cells after COVID-19. Their antigens are not known. Each CDR3 protein is one row after TCRdb ran MiXCR on the PCR reads. Counted here are 20,000 or so distinct CDR3 sequences, 30% to 35% occurring once; the ten biggest clones make up about an eighth. The sample was cultured CD4+ T cells from blood. The receptors here all came from a human donor with COVID-19. The CDR3 runs from the conserved cysteine through the conserved F or W. A D gene is named only where the DNA matches it firmly. Clone size is not always given. Where it is, it says once, few, many or a class for expanded clones.

J | D | size | V | DNA | CDR3
TRBJ2-4 | - | - | TRBV28 | TGTGCCAGCAGTTTGGACGGGGCCAAAAACATTCAGTACTTC | CASSLDGAKNIQYF
TRBJ1-6 | - | - | TRBV11-3 | TGTGCCAGCAGCCGACGAGGGAGCAGTCATTCACCCCTCCACTTT | CASSRRGSSHSPLHF
TRBJ2-7 | - | - | TRBV20-1 | TGCAGTGCAGCTCCTCTGGGGCCCCTCTCCTCCGAGCAGTACTTC | CSAAPLGPLSSEQYF
TRBJ1-5 | TRBD1 | - | TRBV12-3/TRBV12-4 | TGTGCCAGCAGTTCGACAGGGAGCAATCAGCCCCAGCATTTT | CASSSTGSNQPQHF
TRBJ2-7 | - | few | TRBV11-3 | TGTGCCAGCAGCTTTCGGGGGTCCTACGAGCAGTACTTC | CASSFRGSYEQYF
TRBJ2-1 | - | - | TRBV19 | TGTGCCAGTAGAAGCAACCTCTTCTCCTACAATGAGCAGTTCTTC | CASRSNLFSYNEQFF
TRBJ1-4 | - | few | TRBV10-1 | TGCGCCAGCAGAGCCGGGGGTGGTGATGAAAAACTGTTTTTT | CASRAGGGDEKLFF
TRBJ1-5 | TRBD1 | few | TRBV19 | TGTGCCAGTAGTGTGGGGACAGATAGCAATCAGCCCCAGCATTTT | CASSVGTDSNQPQHF
TRBJ2-5 | TRBD2 | few | TRBV11-2 | TGTGCCAGCAGCCAATCCCGGCTAGCGGGGGAGACCCAGTACTTC | CASSQSRLAGETQYF
TRBJ1-3 | - | - | TRBV28 | TGTGCCAGCAGTTTAAGCGGCGTAGCTGGAAACACCATATATTTT | CASSLSGVAGNTIYF
TRBJ2-2 | - | - | TRBV29-1 | TGCAGCGTTGACCTCCCAAGGGGCAGCAACACCGGGGAGCTGTTTTTT | CSVDLPRGSNTGELFF
TRBJ1-3 | - | few | TRBV6-5 | TGTGCCAGCAGTTATGGCAGGGGCCTTGGAAACACCATATATTTT | CASSYGRGLGNTIYF
TRBJ2-3 | - | - | TRBV19 | TGTGCCAGTAGGGCCGTGAGGGGGGCCAGCACAGATACGCAGTATTTT | CASRAVRGASTDTQYF
TRBJ2-5 | TRBD2 | - | TRBV29-1 | TGCAGCGTCAGGGAGGGCGAGACCCAGTACTTC | CSVREGETQYF
TRBJ2-5 | TRBD2 | few | TRBV5-1 | TGCGCCAGCAGTGGCACTAGCGGCCAAGAGACCCAGTACTTC | CASSGTSGQETQYF
TRBJ1-2 | - | - | TRBV19 | TGTGCCAGTAGTGTACGACAAGGGTTTAGTCCCCGTGGCTACACCTTC | CASSVRQGFSPRGYTF
TRBJ2-7 | - | - | TRBV7-2 | TGTGCCAGCAGCTTAGAGAGCCGATACGAGCAGTACTTC | CASSLESRYEQYF
TRBJ1-1 | - | - | TRBV19 | TGTGCCAGTAGCCTGAACACTGAAGCTTTCTTT | CASSLNTEAFF
TRBJ1-6 | - | - | TRBV6-2/TRBV6-3 | TGTGCCAGTAGCTCCGGGGGTTCACCCCTCCACTTT | CASSSGGSPLHF
TRBJ2-2 | - | - | TRBV6-1 | TGTGCCAGCCAGAAGGACAGCCTTAACACCGGGGAGCTGTTTTTT | CASQKDSLNTGELFF
TRBJ1-1 | - | - | TRBV6-5 | TGTGCCAGCAGTTTTCCCGGGACGAGTGAAGCTTTCTTT | CASSFPGTSEAFF
TRBJ1-6 | - | - | TRBV12-3/TRBV12-4 | TGTGCCAGCAGTTACAGGGCGATAGTCACCCCCCACTTT | CASSYRAIVTPHF
TRBJ2-7 | TRBD1 | - | TRBV7-8 | TGTGCCAGCAGCCCCAGGGACAGGGGGATTGAGGACTTC | CASSPRDRGIEDF
TRBJ2-2 | - | few | TRBV20-1 | TGCAGTGCTAGAGGTCCGGGACTTGGCAAGATGTTTTTT | CSARGPGLGKMFF
TRBJ1-2 | TRBD1 | - | TRBV27 | TGTGCCAGCAGTTTCCGACAGGGGGCTGGGGGCTACACCTTC | CASSFRQGAGGYTF
TRBJ2-2 | - | once | TRBV6-2/TRBV6-3 | TGTGCCAGCACTCTGGGGGCGTTGACCGGGGAGCTGTTTTTT | CASTLGALTGELFF
TRBJ2-2 | - | - | TRBV7-8 | TGTGCCAGCAGCCCGGGGGCGTCGAACACCGGGGAGCTGTTTTTT | CASSPGASNTGELFF
TRBJ1-2 | - | few | TRBV11-3 | TGTGCCAGCAGCCTATCCGGACAGCCTTCCCCCTATGGCTACACCTTC | CASSLSGQPSPYGYTF
TRBJ1-5 | - | few | TRBV7-6 | TGTGCCAGCAGTGATGCTAGCAATCAGCCCCAGCATTTT | CASSDASNQPQHF
TRBJ2-5 | TRBD2 | - | TRBV27 | TGTGCCAGCAGTTTACGTACTAGCGGGGAACGCAAAGAGACCCAGTACTTC | CASSLRTSGERKETQYF
TRBJ2-3 | TRBD2 | - | TRBV6-2/TRBV6-3 | TGTGCCAGCAGAATAGCGGGGGGGGGAGATACGCAGTATTTT | CASRIAGGGDTQYF
TRBJ2-5 | - | few | TRBV7-8 | TGTGCCAGCAGCTTTGACGAGACCCAGTACTTC | CASSFDETQYF
TRBJ1-3 | - | - | TRBV18 | TGTGCCAGCTCACCAAGCACCTCTGGAAACACCATATATTTT | CASSPSTSGNTIYF
TRBJ2-1 | TRBD2 | few | TRBV11-3 | TGTGCCAGCAGCCGCGGGGGGGCTGAGAATGAGCAGTTCTTC | CASSRGGAENEQFF
TRBJ2-7 | - | - | TRBV7-2 | TGTGCCAGCAGCCCTCCGGCTGGGGCCTACGAGCAGTACTTC | CASSPPAGAYEQYF
TRBJ1-1 | - | once | TRBV18 | TGTGCCAGCTCACACGGACAGCCGAACACTGAAGCTTTCTTT | CASSHGQPNTEAFF
TRBJ1-2 | - | - | TRBV19 | TGTGCCAGTAGAAATTGGGCCCGGGGGCAGAACTATGGCTACACCTTC | CASRNWARGQNYGYTF
TRBJ1-2 | - | few | TRBV11-2 | TGTGCCAGCAGCATGGAAGACTATGGCTACACCTTC | CASSMEDYGYTF
TRBJ1-2 | - | - | TRBV28 | TGTGCCAGCAGTTCAGGGAACTGTGGCTACACCTTC | CASSSGNCGYTF
TRBJ1-5 | - | few | TRBV4-1 | TGCGCCAGCAGCCAAGAGCGCGGCCCCAATCAGCCCCAGCATTTT | CASSQERGPNQPQHF
TRBJ1-1 | - | - | TRBV11-2 | TGTGTCAGCAGCTTAGATCGTGGGCTGAACACTGAAGCTTTCTTT | CVSSLDRGLNTEAFF
TRBJ2-2 | - | few | TRBV6-5 | TGTGCCAGCAGTTATTTAAGGGGCGTCGGCACCGGGGAGCTGTTTTTT | CASSYLRGVGTGELFF
TRBJ1-2 | - | - | TRBV7-9 | TGTGCCAGCATCAAGAGCGGGGGGAAGTATGGCTACACCTTC | CASIKSGGKYGYTF
TRBJ2-5 | TRBD1 | - | TRBV7-2 | TGTGCCAGCAGCGGCCCCGGGACAGGACACCTAAGGGCCCAGTACTTC | CASSGPGTGHLRAQYF
TRBJ2-3 | - | few | TRBV20-1 | TGCAGTGCGTTGGACAGCAGCACAGATACGCAGTATTTT | CSALDSSTDTQYF
TRBJ2-5 | - | - | TRBV28 | TGTGCCAGCAGTCGGGACTCCCCGAGAGCGACCCAGTACTTC | CASSRDSPRATQYF
TRBJ2-2 | TRBD1 | - | TRBV5-1 | TGCGTCAGCAGGGGGACAGGGTTAAGACAGAACACCGGGGAGCTGTTTTTT | CVSRGTGLRQNTGELFF
TRBJ2-5 | TRBD1 | - | TRBV20-1 | TGCAGTGCCTTCGCCGGGACAGGGGGCCAAGAGACCCAGTACTTC | CSAFAGTGGQETQYF
TRBJ2-3 | TRBD1 | - | TRBV7-6 | TGTGCCAGCAGCTTGGGACAGGTTACAGATACGCAGTATTTT | CASSLGQVTDTQYF
TRBJ1-2 | - | few | TRBV6-5 | TGTGCCAGCAGTTACGTGGGGGCGGGTGGCTACACCTTC | CASSYVGAGGYTF
TRBJ2-3 | - | once | TRBV20-1 | TGCAGTGCTAGAGTAACCTTCCGGGGGCGGGGCACAGATACGCAGTATTTT | CSARVTFRGRGTDTQYF
TRBJ1-5 | - | - | TRBV6-5 | TGTGCCAGCAGTTCCCGTTCAACGCCGACAGATTATAGCAATCAGCCCCAGCATTTT | CASSSRSTPTDYSNQPQHF
TRBJ2-1 | TRBD2 | - | TRBV20-1 | TGCAGTGCTAGTAGCGGGGGGTCCTACAATGAGCAGTTCTTC | CSASSGGSYNEQFF
TRBJ1-2 | - | - | TRBV20-1 | TGCAGTGCTAGTGCACGGACGGGATCCTATGGCTACACCTTC | CSASARTGSYGYTF
TRBJ1-1 | TRBD1 | - | TRBV28 | TGTGCCAGCACCGGGACAGCGAACACTGAAGCTTTCTTT | CASTGTANTEAFF
TRBJ2-4 | - | few | TRBV7-2 | TGTGCCAGCAGCTTAGGGGGGGTTGTCGACATTCAGTACTTC | CASSLGGVVDIQYF
TRBJ2-1 | TRBD2 | - | TRBV7-2 | TGTGCCAGCAGCTCCCTAGCGGGGGGATGGACTGAGCAGTTCTTC | CASSSLAGGWTEQFF
TRBJ2-3 | TRBD2 | - | TRBV15 | TGTGCCACCAGCAGAACTACTAGCGGGGGGAGCACAGATACGCAGTATTTT | CATSRTTSGGSTDTQYF
TRBJ2-5 | TRBD1 | few | TRBV20-1 | TGCAGTGCTAAGGACAGGGGAAGCCAAGAGACCCAGTACTTC | CSAKDRGSQETQYF